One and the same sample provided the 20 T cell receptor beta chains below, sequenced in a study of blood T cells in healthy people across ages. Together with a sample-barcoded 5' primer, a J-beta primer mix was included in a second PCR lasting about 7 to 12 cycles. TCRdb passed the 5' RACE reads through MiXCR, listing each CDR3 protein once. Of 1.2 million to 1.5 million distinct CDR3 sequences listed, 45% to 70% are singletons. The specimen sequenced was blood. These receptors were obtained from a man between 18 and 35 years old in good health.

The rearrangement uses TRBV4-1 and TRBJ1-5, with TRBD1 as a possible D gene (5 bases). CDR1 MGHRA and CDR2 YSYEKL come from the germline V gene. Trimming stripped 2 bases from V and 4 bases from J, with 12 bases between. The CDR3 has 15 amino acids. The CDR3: CASSQFRGSNQPQHF. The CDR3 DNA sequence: TGCGCCAGCAGCCAATTTCGGGGGAGTAATCAGCCCCAGCATTTT.

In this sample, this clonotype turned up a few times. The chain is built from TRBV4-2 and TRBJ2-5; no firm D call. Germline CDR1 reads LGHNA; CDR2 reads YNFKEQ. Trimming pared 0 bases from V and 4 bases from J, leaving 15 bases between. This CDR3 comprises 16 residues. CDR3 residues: CASSQDPAGEGETQYF. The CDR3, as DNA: TGTGCCAGCAGCCAAGATCCCGCAGGCGAAGGAGAGACCCAGTACTTC.

As DNA, the CDR3 is TGTGCCAGCAGTGATAGGTCTTATAATTCACCCCTCCACTTT. Translation: CASSDRSYNSPLHF. This sequence joins TRBV6-1 and TRBJ1-6; no definite D call. CDR3 length: 14 residues. Germline V gene data show CDR1 as MNHNS and CDR2 as SASEGT. V was cut by 3 bases and J by 4 bases, with 7 bases left in between.

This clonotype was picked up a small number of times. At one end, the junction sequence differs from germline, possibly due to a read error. CDR3: CSATPGDQGTQYF. CDR3 in DNA: TGCAGTGCTACCCCAGGGGACCAAGGGACCCAGTACTTC. This chain uses TRBV20-1 with TRBJ2-5, with D possibly matching TRBD1 (6 bases). This CDR3 spans 13 amino acids. CDR1 is DFQATT and CDR2 is SNEGSKA in the germline V gene (reference sequence).

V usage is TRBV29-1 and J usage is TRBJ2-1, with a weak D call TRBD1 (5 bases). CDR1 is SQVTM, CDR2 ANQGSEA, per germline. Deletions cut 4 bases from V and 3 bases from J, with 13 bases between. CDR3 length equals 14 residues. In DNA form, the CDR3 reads TGCAGCGTTGCCAGGGCAGTCCTCTACAATGAGCAGTTCTTC. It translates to CSVARAVLYNEQFF.

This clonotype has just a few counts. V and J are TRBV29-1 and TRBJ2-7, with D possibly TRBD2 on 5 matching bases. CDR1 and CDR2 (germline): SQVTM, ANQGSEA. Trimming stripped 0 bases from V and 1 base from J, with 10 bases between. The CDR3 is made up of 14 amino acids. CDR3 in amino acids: CSVEDTGESYEQYF. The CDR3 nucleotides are TGCAGCGTTGAAGATACCGGGGAGTCCTACGAGCAGTACTTC.

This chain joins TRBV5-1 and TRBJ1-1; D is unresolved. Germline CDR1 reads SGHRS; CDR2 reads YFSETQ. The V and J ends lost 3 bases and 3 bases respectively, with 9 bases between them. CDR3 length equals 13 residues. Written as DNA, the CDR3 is TGCGCCAGCAGCTCGGAGGTTTACACTGAAGCTTTCTTT. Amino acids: CASSSEVYTEAFF.

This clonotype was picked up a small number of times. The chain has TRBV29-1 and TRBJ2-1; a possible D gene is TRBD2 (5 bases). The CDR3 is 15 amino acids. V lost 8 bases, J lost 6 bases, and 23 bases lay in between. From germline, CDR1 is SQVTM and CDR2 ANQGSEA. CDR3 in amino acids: CSSATGNQVGNEQFF. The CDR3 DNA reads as TGCAGCTCCGCGACCGGGAATCAGGTGGGCAATGAGCAGTTCTTC.

CDR3 DNA: TGCGCCACCCGACAGGGGGGGAACACTGAAGCTTTCTTT. Its protein product is CATRQGGNTEAFF. The rearrangement joins TRBV4-1 to TRBJ1-1; 9 nucleotides match TRBD1. The germline CDR1 and CDR2 sequences are MGHRA and YSYEKL. V shed 10 bases, J shed 1 base, and the junction held 4 bases outside the gene matches. CDR3 length equals 13 residues.

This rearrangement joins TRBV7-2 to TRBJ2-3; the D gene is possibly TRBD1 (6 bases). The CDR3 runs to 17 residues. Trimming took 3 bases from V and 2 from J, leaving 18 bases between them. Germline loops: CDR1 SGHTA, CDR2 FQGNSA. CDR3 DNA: TGTGCCAGCAGCTTCCCCCGGGCAGGGGAGCACACAGATACGCAGTATTTT. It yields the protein CASSFPRAGEHTDTQYF.

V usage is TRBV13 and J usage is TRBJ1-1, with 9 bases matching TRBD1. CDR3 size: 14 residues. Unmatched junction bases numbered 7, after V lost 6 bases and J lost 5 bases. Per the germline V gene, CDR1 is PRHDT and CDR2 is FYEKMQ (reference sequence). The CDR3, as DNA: TGTGCCAGCAGTAACCGACAGGGGGGAACTGAAGCTTTCTTT. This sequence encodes CASSNRQGGTEAFF.

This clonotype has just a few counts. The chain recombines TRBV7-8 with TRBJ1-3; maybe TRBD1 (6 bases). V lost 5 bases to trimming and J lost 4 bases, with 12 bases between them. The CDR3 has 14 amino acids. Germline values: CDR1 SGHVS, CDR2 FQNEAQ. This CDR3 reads CASSKTGRGNTIYF. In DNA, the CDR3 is TGTGCCAGCAGCAAAACAGGGCGCGGAAACACCATATATTTT.

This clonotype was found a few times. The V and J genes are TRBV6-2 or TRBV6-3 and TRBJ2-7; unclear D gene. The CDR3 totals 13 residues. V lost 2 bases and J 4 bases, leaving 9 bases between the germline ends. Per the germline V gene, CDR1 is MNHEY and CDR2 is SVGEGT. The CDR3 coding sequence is TGTGCCAGCAGTTACCGAGACCGGTACGAGCAGTACTTC. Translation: CASSYRDRYEQYF.

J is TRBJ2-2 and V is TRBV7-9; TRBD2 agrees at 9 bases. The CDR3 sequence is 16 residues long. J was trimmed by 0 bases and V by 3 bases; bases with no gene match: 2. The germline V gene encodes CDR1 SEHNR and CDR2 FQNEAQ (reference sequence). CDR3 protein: CASSFSSGANTGELFF. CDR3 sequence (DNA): TGTGCCAGCAGCTTCTCTAGCGGGGCGAACACCGGGGAGCTGTTTTTT.

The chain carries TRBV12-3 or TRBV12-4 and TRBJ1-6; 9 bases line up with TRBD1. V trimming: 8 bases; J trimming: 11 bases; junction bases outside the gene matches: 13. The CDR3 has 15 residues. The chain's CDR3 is CASFPGDRDLAPLHF. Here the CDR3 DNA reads TGTGCCAGCTTTCCGGGGGACAGGGATCTAGCACCCCTCCACTTT.

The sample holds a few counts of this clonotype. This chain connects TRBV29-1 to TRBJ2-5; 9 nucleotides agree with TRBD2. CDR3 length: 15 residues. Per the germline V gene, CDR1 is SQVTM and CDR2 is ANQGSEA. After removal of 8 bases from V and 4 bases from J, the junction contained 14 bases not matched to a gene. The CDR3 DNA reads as TGCAGCTCCAAACGGGGACTAGCCATTCCAGAGACCCAGTACTTC. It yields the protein CSSKRGLAIPETQYF.

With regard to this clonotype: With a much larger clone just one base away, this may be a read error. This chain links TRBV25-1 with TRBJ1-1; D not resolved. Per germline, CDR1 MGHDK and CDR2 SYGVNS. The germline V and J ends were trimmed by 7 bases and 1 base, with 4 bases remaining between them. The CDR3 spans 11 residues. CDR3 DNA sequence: TGTGCCAGCAATACGAACACTGAAGCTTTCTTT. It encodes CASNTNTEAFF.

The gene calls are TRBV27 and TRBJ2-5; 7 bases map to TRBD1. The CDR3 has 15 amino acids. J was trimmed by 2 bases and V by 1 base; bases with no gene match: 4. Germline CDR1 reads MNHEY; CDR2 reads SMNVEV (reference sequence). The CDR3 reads CASSLLTGQQETQYF. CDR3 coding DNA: TGTGCCAGCAGTTTATTAACGGGACAGCAAGAGACCCAGTACTTC.

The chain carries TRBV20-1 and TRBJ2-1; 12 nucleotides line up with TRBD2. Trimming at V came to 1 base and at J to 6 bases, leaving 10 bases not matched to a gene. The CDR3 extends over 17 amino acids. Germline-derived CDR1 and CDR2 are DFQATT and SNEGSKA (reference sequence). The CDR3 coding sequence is TGCAGTGCTAGAGTAAATGGCGGACTAGCGGGAAGCAATGAGCAGTTCTTC. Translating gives CSARVNGGLAGSNEQFF.

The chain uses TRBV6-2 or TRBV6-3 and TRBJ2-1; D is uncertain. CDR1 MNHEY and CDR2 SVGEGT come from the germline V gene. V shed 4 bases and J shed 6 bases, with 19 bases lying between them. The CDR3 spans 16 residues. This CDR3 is CASSSIPAPLGNEQFF. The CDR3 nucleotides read TGTGCCAGCAGTTCCATCCCGGCGCCATTGGGCAATGAGCAGTTCTTC.